This is a list of T cell receptor beta chains from one sample in a study of type 1 regulatory T cells. One entry per CDR3 protein, called by TCRdb with MiXCR from the reads. The table shows 60,000 to 70,000 distinct CDR3 sequences, with 63% occurring only once. What these receptors recognize is not known. Input material: cultured T cells, either the whole culture or a sorted T cell fraction (not recorded which). The receptors come from a human donor in good health. The CDR3 runs from the conserved cysteine through the conserved F or W. The D gene is left open where the match is weak. Only some rows state a clone size, as once, few, many or a class for expanded clones.

v_call	d_call	j_call	clone_size	cdr3_aa	cdr3_nt
TRBV20-1	TRBD2	TRBJ2-7	.	CSARRGIGGTSGNGWQYF	TGCAGTGCCCGGCGGGGGATCGGCGGGACTAGCGGGAATGGTTGGCAGTACTTC
TRBV20-1	.	TRBJ2-3	few	CSARDFSTDTQYF	TGCAGTGCTAGGGACTTTAGCACAGATACGCAGTATTTT
TRBV7-3	.	TRBJ2-1	.	CASSTSGDNEQFF	TGTGCCAGCAGCACTAGTGGAGACAATGAGCAGTTCTTC
TRBV4-2	TRBD2	TRBJ2-7	.	CASSQRAGTSGGFYEQYF	TGTGCCAGCAGCCAAAGGGCCGGGACTAGCGGGGGATTCTACGAGCAGTACTTC
TRBV20-1	.	TRBJ1-4	.	CSAEGGEATNEKLFF	TGCAGTGCCGAGGGGGGCGAAGCAACTAATGAAAAACTGTTTTTT
TRBV27	TRBD1	TRBJ1-2	.	CASRTLDRDGGYTF	TGTGCCAGCAGGACTCTGGACAGGGACGGTGGCTACACCTTC
TRBV18	TRBD1	TRBJ2-1	.	CASSPDRHNEQFF	TGTGCCAGCTCCCCGGACAGGCACAATGAGCAGTTCTTC
TRBV5-1	TRBD2	TRBJ2-1	.	CASSPGTSGVGEQFF	TGCGCCAGCAGCCCCGGGACTAGCGGGGTGGGTGAGCAGTTCTTC
TRBV20-1	TRBD1	TRBJ1-1	.	CSARGGQGVSEAFF	TGCAGTGCTAGGGGGGGGCAGGGGGTTTCTGAAGCTTTCTTT
TRBV28	.	TRBJ1-5	.	CASSLFGAGEVQPQHF	TGTGCCAGCAGCCTGTTCGGGGCAGGGGAAGTACAGCCCCAGCATTTT
TRBV5-1	.	TRBJ2-4	once	CASSFQTDPRNIQYF	TGCGCCAGCAGCTTCCAGACCGACCCCAGAAACATTCAGTACTTC
TRBV21-1	.	TRBJ2-7	.	CASSDLGRPYEQYF	TGTGCCAGCAGCGACCTGGGACGCCCCTACGAGCAGTACTTC
TRBV19	TRBD2	TRBJ2-1	.	CASSLTSGYYNEQFF	TGTGCCAGTAGTCTGACTAGCGGGTACTACAATGAGCAGTTCTTC
TRBV4-1	.	TRBJ2-3	few	CASSQAGADTQYF	TGCGCCAGCAGCCAAGCTGGGGCAGATACGCAGTATTTT
TRBV5-1	TRBD1	TRBJ2-2	.	CASSGGQGAGKLFF	TGCGCCAGCAGCGGGGGACAGGGTGCCGGGAAGCTGTTTTTT
TRBV20-1	.	TRBJ2-1	.	CSAKLPSLVYNEQFF	TGCAGTGCCAAGCTGCCAAGCCTCGTTTACAATGAGCAGTTCTTC
TRBV12-3/TRBV12-4	TRBD1	TRBJ1-2	.	CASSLSGQGYGYTF	TGTGCCAGCAGTTTGTCAGGACAGGGCTATGGCTACACCTTC
TRBV12-3/TRBV12-4	.	TRBJ2-1	.	CASSRAGNEQFF	TGTGCCAGCAGTCGTGCAGGCAATGAGCAGTTCTTC
TRBV24-1	TRBD2	TRBJ2-2	few	CATSDWASGRAGELFF	TGTGCCACCAGTGACTGGGCTAGCGGGAGGGCCGGGGAGCTGTTTTTT
TRBV20-1	.	TRBJ2-2	.	CSAPMTRVNGGELFF	TGCAGTGCTCCTATGACTAGGGTTAATGGCGGGGAGCTGTTTTTT
TRBV6-2/TRBV6-3	TRBD1	TRBJ2-3	.	CASTRTGDTDTQYF	TGTGCCAGCACGAGGACAGGGGACACAGATACGCAGTATTTT
TRBV4-2	TRBD2	TRBJ2-5	.	CASSQGRPSGSYQETQYF	TGTGCCAGCAGCCAAGGCAGGCCTAGCGGGAGCTACCAAGAGACCCAGTACTTC
TRBV20-1	.	TRBJ2-7	.	CSARSYEQYF	TGCAGTGCTAGAAGCTACGAGCAGTACTTC
TRBV15	TRBD1	TRBJ2-1	.	CATSRGEDRADEQFF	TGTGCCACCAGCAGAGGGGAAGACAGGGCCGATGAGCAGTTCTTC
TRBV10-3	.	TRBJ2-5	.	CAIRPGSLVSETQYF	TGTGCCATCAGACCAGGGTCGCTGGTGTCAGAGACCCAGTACTTC
TRBV10-3	.	TRBJ1-1	.	CAISEGGNTEAFF	TGTGCCATCAGTGAAGGGGGGAACACTGAAGCTTTCTTT
TRBV12-3/TRBV12-4	.	TRBJ1-5	.	CASSLRGNQPQHF	TGTGCCAGCAGTTTGAGGGGAAATCAGCCCCAGCATTTT
TRBV2	.	TRBJ1-5	.	CASSEAGINQPQHF	TGTGCCAGCAGTGAAGCCGGGATCAATCAGCCCCAGCATTTT
TRBV14	.	TRBJ2-2	.	CASSQVYGPGELFF	TGTGCCAGCAGCCAAGTGTACGGTCCGGGGGAGCTGTTTTTT
TRBV5-1	.	TRBJ1-4	.	CASSLTPEYEKLFF	TGCGCCAGCAGCTTGACGCCCGAGTATGAAAAACTGTTTTTT
TRBV12-3/TRBV12-4	TRBD2	TRBJ2-1	.	CASSSLAGGNEQFF	TGTGCCAGCAGTTCTCTAGCGGGAGGCAATGAGCAGTTCTTC
TRBV20-1	TRBD1	TRBJ1-5	.	CSAPRQGASGNQPQHF	TGCAGTGCTCCTCGTCAGGGGGCGAGTGGCAATCAGCCCCAGCATTTT
TRBV7-7	TRBD2	TRBJ2-5	once	CASSLGTGTSGETQYF	TGTGCCAGCAGCTTAGGGACCGGGACTAGCGGTGAGACCCAGTACTTC
TRBV19	.	TRBJ2-6	few	CASSPQGSGANVLTF	TGTGCCAGTAGTCCACAGGGCTCTGGGGCCAACGTCCTGACTTTC
TRBV7-2	.	TRBJ2-3	medium-sized	CASSSVSRSDTQYF	TGTGCCAGCAGCTCGGTCAGTCGGAGCGATACGCAGTATTTT
TRBV7-2	TRBD2	TRBJ2-1	few	CASSSGLAGEQFF	TGTGCCAGCAGCTCGGGACTAGCGGGTGAGCAGTTCTTC
TRBV20-1	.	TRBJ2-1	.	CSAREGYPWSGNEQFF	TGCAGTGCTAGGGAGGGGTACCCCTGGAGTGGCAATGAGCAGTTCTTC
TRBV6-6	.	TRBJ2-7	once	CASNGKAPYEQYF	TGTGCCAGCAACGGTAAAGCTCCCTACGAGCAGTACTTC
TRBV20-1	TRBD2	TRBJ2-1	.	CSAISSGGPNEQFF	TGCAGTGCTATATCGTCGGGAGGCCCCAATGAGCAGTTCTTC
TRBV27	.	TRBJ2-3	.	CASSDARGTDTQYF	TGTGCCAGCAGCGATGCCCGGGGCACAGATACGCAGTATTTT